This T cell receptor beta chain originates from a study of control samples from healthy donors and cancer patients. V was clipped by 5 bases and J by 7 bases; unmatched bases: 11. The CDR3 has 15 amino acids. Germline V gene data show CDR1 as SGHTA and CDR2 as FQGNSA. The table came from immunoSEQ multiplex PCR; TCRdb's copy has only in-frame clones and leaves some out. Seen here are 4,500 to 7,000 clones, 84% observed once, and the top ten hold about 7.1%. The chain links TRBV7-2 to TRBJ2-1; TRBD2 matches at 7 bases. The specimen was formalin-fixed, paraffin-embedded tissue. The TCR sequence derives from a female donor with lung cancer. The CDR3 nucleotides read TGTGCCAGCAGCCTCGCGGGCGGGAGTTTGAATGAGCAGTTCTTC. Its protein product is CASSLAGGSLNEQFF. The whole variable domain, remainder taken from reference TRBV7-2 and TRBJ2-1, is GAGVSQSPSNKVTEKGKDVELRCDPISGHTALYWYRQSLGQGLEFLIYFQGNSAPDKSGLPSDRFSAERTGGSVSTLTIQRTQQEDSAVYLCASSLAGGSLNEQFFGPGTRLTVL.